The clone carrying this TCR beta chain appeared a few times. Its antigen is undetermined. The sample comes from a study of T cell repertoires in cytomegalovirus infection. Study in general: Matching HLA type and CMV infection were both indicated by public TCR beta signatures.

Trimming at V came to 4 bases and at J to 6 bases, leaving 4 bases not matched to a gene. In germline, CDR1 is SGHVS, CDR2 FNYEAQ. The CDR3 runs to 15 residues. Study results and limitations: Summed frequency of shared TCR beta families picked out CMV carriers who also had the relevant HLA. CMV-specific TCR beta clonotypes restricted by HLA-C dominated the ex vivo response.

TCRdb reanalysed the reads using MiXCR and keeps one entry per CDR3 protein. Of approximately 180,000 distinct CDR3 sequences listed, roughly 17% are singletons. Material for sequencing was CD8+ T cells from PBMCs. The source is a human donor in good health (CMV status not recorded). Some clones in this sample may be carry-over from other donors' samples. The genes are TRBV7-6 and TRBJ1-6; 9 positions match TRBD1. In nucleotides, the CDR3 is TGTGCCAGCAGCTCGCCGGGACAGGGTAATTCACCCCTCCACTTT. Encoded protein: CASSSPGQGNSPLHF. Combining the CDR3 with reference TRBV7-6 and TRBJ1-6 gives the whole variable domain GAGVSQSPRYKVTKRGQDVALRCDPISGHVSLYWYRQALGQGPEFLTYFNYEAQQDKSGLPNDRFSAERPEGSISTLTIQRTEQRDSAMYRCASSSPGQGNSPLHFGNGTRLTVT.